There are a few counts of the clone carrying this T cell receptor beta chain. Its antigen is currently unknown. Naive CD8 T cells underwent sorting with the CD8+CD4-CCR7+CD45RA+ definition. The record originates from a study of molecular identifiers for immune sequencing clone quantification. TCRdb called the PCR reads again in MiXCR, with one record for every CDR3 protein. The sample contains a few hundred thousand distinct CDR3 sequences, about 26% of which appear only once. Study-level points and caveats: Same-barcode identical TCR molecules could make highly expanded clones look smaller than they are. Clones that exceeded 20 RNA copies held over 98% of effector molecules, yet under 1% in naive cells.

This CDR3 is built from 15 residues. Germline V gene sequence: CDR1 MGHRA, CDR2 YSYEKL. The V segment lost 4 bases and the J segment 1 base; nucleotides outside the gene matches: 7. Material for sequencing was naive CD8+ T cells from blood, with Jurkat cell RNA spiked in. As for subset: FACS-sorted CD8+CD4-CCR7+CD45RA+ naive T cells. The V call is TRBV4-1, the J call TRBJ2-7; the match to TRBD1 covers 7 bases. The sequence was collected from a human donor in good health. Some libraries in this study had Jurkat cell RNA spiked in. Here the CDR3 reads CASSLKTGSSYEQYF. The CDR3 region has the DNA TGCGCCAGCAGCCTAAAGACAGGGAGTTCCTACGAGCAGTACTTC.